Included here is one TCR beta chain sequence, with context. Antigen unknown. This specimen belongs to a study of T cells after posttransplantation cyclophosphamide. General study points: Recipient CMV seropositivity and CMV reactivation strongly tracked TRB clonality. Tissue-infiltrating T cells from skin or gut overlapped little with blood T cells.

Sequenced by immunoSEQ multiplex PCR; TCRdb stores in-frame clones only, minus some. The sample comprises fewer than 20,000 clones, roughly 93% of which are singletons, and 0.5% to 0.55% rests with the top ten. Trimming took 6 bases from V and 1 from J, leaving 6 bases between them. The CDR3 has 12 amino acids. CDR1 and CDR2 (germline): SGHTA, FQGNSA. Cyclophosphamide on days +3 and +4 followed busulfan-fludarabine conditioning and a marrow graft. The TCR comes from a male patient aged 55 to 69 who received an allogeneic stem cell transplant from a related donor and was CMV-positive. The T cells may come from the graft donor. Here the sequenced sample was CD4+ T cells sorted from blood, taken after allogeneic stem cell transplant with posttransplant cyclophosphamide. The chain has TRBV7-2 and TRBJ1-2; D is unclear. This chain's CDR3 is CASSSDNYGYTF. In DNA form, the CDR3 reads TGTGCCAGCAGTTCAGATAACTATGGCTACACCTTC.